Reported below is one T cell receptor (beta chain). The data belong to a study of blood T cell repertoires in COVID-19. Looking at the study overall: Material from acute and convalescent COVID-19 was sourced from the United States, Italy and Spain. Nucleic acid was either cDNA or gDNA, and it came from T cells, B-cell-depleted T cells, or PBMCs.

Original methodology: Estimation of nucleated cell counts was performed using reference gene primer amplification. Here immunoSEQ multiplex PCR was the method, and the copy in TCRdb shows in-frame clones only, minus some. V and J calls and clone size come straight from that table; D and trimming were deduced from the DNA. The sample holds roughly 200,000 clones, approximately 86% seen once. The source is a man aged 55 to 70 with acute or convalescent COVID-19. The specimen sequenced was peripheral blood.

CDR3: CASSLALGRGSSYNEQFF. CDR3 in DNA: TGTGCCAGCAGCTTAGCGTTGGGAAGGGGGAGCTCCTACAATGAGCAGTTCTTC. The gene calls are TRBV7-8 and TRBJ2-1; a weak D match, TRBD1 (6 bases). Trimming took off 0 bases at V and 0 bases at J, with 15 bases between the two ends. The CDR3 has 18 residues. Germline V gives CDR1 SGHVS, CDR2 FQNEAQ.